This T cell receptor (beta chain) originates from a study of metastatic and nonmetastatic thyroid tumors. Until they underwent thyroid surgery, no patient had received any treatment. This clone was picked up many times. The CDR3 spans 14 residues. The junction had 11 bases not matched to a gene; V was cut back by 3 bases and J by 6 bases. In germline, CDR1 is DFQATT, CDR2 SNEGSKA (reference sequence). TCRdb re-clonotyped the PCR reads via MiXCR. In the table there are under 55,000 clones, about a sixth of which are singletons. The TCR comes from a female donor with papillary thyroid cancer or a benign thyroid nodule (not recorded which). Some clones in this sample may be carry-over from other donors' samples. The sequenced sample consisted of blood. The V and J genes are TRBV20-1 and TRBJ2-7; 7 positions agree with TRBD2. CDR3 DNA sequence: TGCAGTGCTAGGGGAGGGAGGGACTTCTCCGAGCAGTACTTC. Its translation: CSARGGRDFSEQYF.